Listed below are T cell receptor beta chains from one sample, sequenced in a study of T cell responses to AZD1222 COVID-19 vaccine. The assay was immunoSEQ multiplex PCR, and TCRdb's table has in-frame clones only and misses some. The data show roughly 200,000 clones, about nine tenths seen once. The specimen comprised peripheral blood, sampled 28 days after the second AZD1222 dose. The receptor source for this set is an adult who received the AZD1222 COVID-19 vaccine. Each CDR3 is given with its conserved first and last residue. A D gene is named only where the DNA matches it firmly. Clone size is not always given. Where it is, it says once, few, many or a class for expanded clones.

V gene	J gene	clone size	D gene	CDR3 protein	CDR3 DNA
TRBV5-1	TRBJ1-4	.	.	CASRRRLATNEKLFF	TGCGCCAGCAGAAGGCGACTCGCAACTAATGAAAAACTGTTTTTT
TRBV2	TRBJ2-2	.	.	CASSVRRRNTGELFF	TGTGCCAGCAGTGTACGACGGAGGAACACCGGGGAGCTGTTTTTT
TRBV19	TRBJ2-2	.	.	CASSPRILNTGELFF	TGTGCCAGTAGTCCCCGGATACTGAACACCGGGGAGCTGTTTTTT
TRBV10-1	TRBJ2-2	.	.	CASSGSPYGGPSNTGELFF	TGCGCCAGCAGTGGTTCCCCCTACGGGGGGCCCTCGAACACCGGGGAGCTGTTTTTT
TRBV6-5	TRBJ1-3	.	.	CASTSTGTSSNTIYF	TGTGCCAGCACCTCCACCGGGACATCATCAAACACCATATATTTT
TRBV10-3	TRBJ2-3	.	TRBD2	CAIRGLETDTQYF	TGTGCCATCAGGGGACTAGAAACAGATACGCAGTATTTT
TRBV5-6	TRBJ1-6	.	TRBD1	CASSIGQGDIPLHF	TGTGCCAGCAGCATCGGACAGGGGGATATACCCCTCCACTTT
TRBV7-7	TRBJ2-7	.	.	CASSLDRTYEQYF	TGTGCTAGCAGTTTAGACAGGACCTACGAGCAGTACTTC
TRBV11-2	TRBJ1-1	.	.	CASSPTLNTEAFF	TGTGCCAGCAGCCCGACATTGAACACTGAAGCTTTCTTT
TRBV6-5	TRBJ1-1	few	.	CASSYSTGFTEAFF	TGTGCCAGCAGTTACTCGACAGGTTTTACTGAAGCTTTCTTT
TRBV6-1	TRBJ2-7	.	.	CASSDRYEQYF	TGTGCCAGCAGTGACCGCTACGAGCAGTACTTC
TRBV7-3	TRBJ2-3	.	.	CASSVGKLTDTQYF	TGTGCCAGCAGCGTGGGGAAACTCACAGATACGCAGTATTTT
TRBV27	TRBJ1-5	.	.	CASSAKQLNSNQPQHF	TGTGCCAGCAGTGCTAAACAGCTTAATAGCAATCAGCCCCAGCATTTT
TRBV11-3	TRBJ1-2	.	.	CASSLFYVGYGYTF	TGTGCCAGCAGCTTATTCTATGTAGGGTATGGCTACACCTTC
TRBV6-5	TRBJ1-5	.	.	CASSAGLGQPQHF	TGTGCCAGCAGCGCAGGGTTGGGTCAGCCCCAGCATTTT
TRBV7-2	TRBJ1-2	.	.	CASSLVPGLGYGYTF	TGTGCCAGCAGCTTAGTCCCGGGGCTGGGATATGGCTACACCTTC
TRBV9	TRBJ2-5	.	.	CASSVGAGTETQYF	TGTGCCAGCAGCGTAGGGGCTGGAACAGAGACCCAGTACTTC
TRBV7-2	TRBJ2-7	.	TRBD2	CASSSAATSTYEQYF	TGTGCCAGCAGCTCAGCCGCGACTAGCACCTACGAGCAGTACTTC
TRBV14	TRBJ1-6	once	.	CASSQRTWGRYNSPLHF	TGTGCCAGCAGCCAGAGGACCTGGGGACGGTATAATTCACCCCTCCACTTT
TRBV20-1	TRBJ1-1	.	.	CSPGRIGEAFF	TGCAGCCCCGGAAGGATAGGTGAAGCTTTCTTT
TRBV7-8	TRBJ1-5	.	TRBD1	CASSDDRGFRNQPQHF	TGTGCCAGCAGCGATGACAGGGGCTTTAGGAATCAGCCCCAGCATTTT
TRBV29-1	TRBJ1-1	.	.	CSVAPRPGTEAFF	TGCAGCGTTGCCCCCAGGCCAGGCACTGAAGCTTTCTTT
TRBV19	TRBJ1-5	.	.	CASTTTGYSNQPQHF	TGTGCCAGTACCACGACGGGTTATAGCAATCAGCCCCAGCATTTT
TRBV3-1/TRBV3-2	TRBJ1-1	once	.	CASSQSINTEAFF	TGTGCCAGCAGCCAGTCGATTAACACTGAAGCTTTCTTT
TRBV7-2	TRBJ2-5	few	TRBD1	CASLRTGQETQYF	TGTGCCAGCCTCCGGACAGGTCAAGAGACCCAGTACTTC
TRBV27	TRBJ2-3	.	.	CASKSQGVDTQYF	TGTGCCAGCAAGTCCCAGGGTGTAGATACGCAGTATTTT
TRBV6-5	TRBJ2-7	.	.	CASSYRGGEQYF	TGTGCCAGCAGTTACAGGGGTGGGGAGCAGTACTTC
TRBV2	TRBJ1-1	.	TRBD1	CASRSGTGGLYTEAFF	TGTGCCAGCAGGTCCGGGACAGGGGGCTTGTACACTGAAGCTTTCTTT
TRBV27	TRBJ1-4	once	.	CASRQSSATNEKLFF	TGTGCCAGCAGGCAGTCATCCGCAACTAATGAAAAACTGTTTTTT
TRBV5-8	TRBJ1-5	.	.	CASSLDQGNQPQHF	TGTGCCAGCAGCTTAGACCAGGGCAATCAGCCCCAGCATTTT
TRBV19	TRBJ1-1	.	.	CASRLSGFDTEAFF	TGTGCCAGTAGGCTATCCGGATTCGACACTGAAGCTTTCTTT
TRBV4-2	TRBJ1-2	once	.	CASSHRTDYGYTF	TGTGCCAGCAGCCATCGGACGGACTATGGCTACACCTTC
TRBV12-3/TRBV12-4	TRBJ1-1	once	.	CASSLRENTEAFF	TGTGCCAGCAGTTTGAGGGAGAACACTGAAGCTTTCTTT
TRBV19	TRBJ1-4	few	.	CASSIGGKKLFF	TGTGCCAGTAGTATCGGCGGGAAAAAACTGTTTTTT
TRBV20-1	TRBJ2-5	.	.	CSASPGAAQETQYF	TGCAGTGCTAGTCCTGGGGCAGCACAAGAGACCCAGTACTTC
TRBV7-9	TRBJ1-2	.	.	CASSLRGQDGYGYTF	TGTGCCAGCAGCTTACGCGGCCAGGATGGCTATGGCTACACCTTC
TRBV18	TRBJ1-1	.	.	CASSPPGRPLGAEAFF	TGTGCCAGCTCACCACCGGGTCGGCCCCTAGGGGCTGAAGCTTTCTTT
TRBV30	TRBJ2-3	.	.	CAWSLQGRDTQYF	TGTGCCTGGAGTCTACAGGGCAGAGATACGCAGTATTTT
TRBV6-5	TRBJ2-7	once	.	CASSWRGGGSYEQYF	TGTGCCAGCAGTTGGCGGGGAGGAGGTTCCTACGAGCAGTACTTC
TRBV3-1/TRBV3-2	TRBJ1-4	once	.	CASSHYQGSPNEKLFF	TGTGCCAGCAGCCATTACCAGGGTAGCCCTAATGAAAAACTGTTTTTT
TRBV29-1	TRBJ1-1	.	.	CSVTSRGLMNTEAFF	TGCAGCGTAACCTCAAGGGGTCTAATGAACACTGAAGCTTTCTTT
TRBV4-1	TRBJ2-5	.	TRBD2	CASSPRLAVRGTQYF	TGCGCCAGCAGCCCGCGACTAGCGGTTCGGGGGACCCAGTACTTC
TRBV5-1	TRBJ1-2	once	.	CASSINRDLEGYTF	TGCGCCAGCAGCATAAACAGGGATCTAGAAGGCTACACCTTC
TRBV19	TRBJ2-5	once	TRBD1	CASSRQGAQETQYF	TGTGCCAGTAGTAGACAGGGGGCCCAAGAGACCCAGTACTTC
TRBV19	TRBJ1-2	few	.	CASSITVTNYGYTF	TGTGCCAGTAGTATTACGGTGACTAACTATGGCTACACCTTC
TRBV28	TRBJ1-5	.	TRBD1	CASSPARGRGQPQHF	TGTGCCAGCAGTCCGGCTAGGGGGCGAGGCCAGCCCCAGCATTTT
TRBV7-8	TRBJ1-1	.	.	CASSRTAEAFF	TGTGCCAGCAGCCGGACAGCTGAAGCTTTCTTT
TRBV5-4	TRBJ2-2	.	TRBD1	CASRPDRGRNTGELFF	TGTGCCAGCAGACCCGACAGGGGGCGGAACACCGGGGAGCTGTTTTTT
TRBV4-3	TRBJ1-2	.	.	CASSQDPGPNYGYTF	TGCGCCAGCAGCCAAGACCCAGGTCCTAACTATGGCTACACCTTC
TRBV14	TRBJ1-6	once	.	CASSQSQRSPLHF	TGTGCCAGCAGCCAATCTCAACGTTCACCCCTCCACTTT
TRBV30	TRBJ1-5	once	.	CAWSGAWVSNQPQHF	TGTGCCTGGAGCGGGGCCTGGGTCAGCAATCAGCCCCAGCATTTT